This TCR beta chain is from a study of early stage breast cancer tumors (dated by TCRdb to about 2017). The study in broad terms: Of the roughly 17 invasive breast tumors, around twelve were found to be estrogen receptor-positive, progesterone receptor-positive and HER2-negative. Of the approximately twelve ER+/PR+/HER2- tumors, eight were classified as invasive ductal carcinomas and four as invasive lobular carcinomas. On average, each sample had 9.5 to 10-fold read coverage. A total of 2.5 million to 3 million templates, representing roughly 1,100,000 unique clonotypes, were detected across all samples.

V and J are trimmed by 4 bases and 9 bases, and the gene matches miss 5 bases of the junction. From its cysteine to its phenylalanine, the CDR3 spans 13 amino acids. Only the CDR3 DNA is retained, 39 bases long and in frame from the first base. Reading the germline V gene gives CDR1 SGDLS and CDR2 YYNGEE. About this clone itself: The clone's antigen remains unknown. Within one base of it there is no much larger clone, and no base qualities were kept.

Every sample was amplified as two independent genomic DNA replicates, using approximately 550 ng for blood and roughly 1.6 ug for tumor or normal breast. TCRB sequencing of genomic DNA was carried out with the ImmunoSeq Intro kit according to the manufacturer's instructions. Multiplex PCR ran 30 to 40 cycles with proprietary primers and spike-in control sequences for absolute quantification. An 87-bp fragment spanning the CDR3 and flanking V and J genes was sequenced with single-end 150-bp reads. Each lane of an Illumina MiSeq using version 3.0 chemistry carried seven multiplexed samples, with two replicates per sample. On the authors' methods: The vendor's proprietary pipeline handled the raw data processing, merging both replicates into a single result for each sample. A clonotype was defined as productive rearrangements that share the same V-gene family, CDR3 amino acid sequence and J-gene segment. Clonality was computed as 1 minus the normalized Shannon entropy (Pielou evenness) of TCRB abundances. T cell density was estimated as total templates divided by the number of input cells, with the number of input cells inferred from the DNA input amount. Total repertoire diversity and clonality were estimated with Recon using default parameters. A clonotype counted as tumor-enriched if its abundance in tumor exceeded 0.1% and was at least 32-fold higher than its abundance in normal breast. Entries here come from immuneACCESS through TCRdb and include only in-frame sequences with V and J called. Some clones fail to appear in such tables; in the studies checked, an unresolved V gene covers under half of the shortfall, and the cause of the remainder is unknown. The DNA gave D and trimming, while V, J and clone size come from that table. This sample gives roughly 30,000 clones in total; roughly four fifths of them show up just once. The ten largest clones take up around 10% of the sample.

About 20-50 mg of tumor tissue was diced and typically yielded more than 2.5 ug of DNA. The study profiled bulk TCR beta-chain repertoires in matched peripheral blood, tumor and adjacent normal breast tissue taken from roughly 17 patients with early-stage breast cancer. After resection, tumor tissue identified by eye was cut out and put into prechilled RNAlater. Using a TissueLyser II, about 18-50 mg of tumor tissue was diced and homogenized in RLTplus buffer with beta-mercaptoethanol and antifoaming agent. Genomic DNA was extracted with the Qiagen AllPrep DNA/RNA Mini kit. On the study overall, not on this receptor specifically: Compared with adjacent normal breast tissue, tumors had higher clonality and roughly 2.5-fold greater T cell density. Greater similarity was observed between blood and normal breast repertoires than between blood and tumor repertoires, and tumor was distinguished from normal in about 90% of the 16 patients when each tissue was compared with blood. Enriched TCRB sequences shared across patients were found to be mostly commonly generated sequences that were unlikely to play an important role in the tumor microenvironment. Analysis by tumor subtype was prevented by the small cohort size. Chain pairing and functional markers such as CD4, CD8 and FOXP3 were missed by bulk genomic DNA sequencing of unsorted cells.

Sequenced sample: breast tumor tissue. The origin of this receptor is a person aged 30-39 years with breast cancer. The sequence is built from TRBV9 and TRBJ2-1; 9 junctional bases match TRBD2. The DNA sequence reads TGTGCCAGCAGCCCTAGCGGGAAAGGTGAGCAGTTCTTC. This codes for CASSPSGKGEQFF. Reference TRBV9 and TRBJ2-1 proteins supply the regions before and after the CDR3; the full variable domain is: DSGVTQTPKHLITATGQRVTLRCSPRSGDLSVYWYQQSLDQGLQFLIQYYNGEERAKGNILERFSAQQFPDLHSELNLSSLELGDSALYFCASSPSGKGEQFFGPGTRLTVL.